The clone carrying this T cell receptor (beta chain) was picked up many times. Its antigen is not known. Amplification of TCR beta CDR3 regions used RNA as the template. HTBI primers were the set used in a first-round RT-PCR of the TCR CDR3. One entry per CDR3 protein results from TCRdb running MiXCR on the multiplex PCR reads. The data hold some 370,000 distinct CDR3 sequences, with 17% observed a single time. The sample comes from a study of T cells in Graves' hyperthyroidism and ophthalmopathy. Study observations and caveats: Onset of ophthalmopathy came a median around 7.1 months after the model predicted it.

V lost 4 bases to trimming and J lost 10 bases, with 20 bases between them. This CDR3 is 15 amino acids long. Germline V gives CDR1 MNHEY, CDR2 SMNVEV (reference sequence). Orbital computed tomography and thyroid ultrasound, together with serum TRAb and thyroxine and clinical symptoms, were used for diagnoses. Sequenced sample: blood. This clonotype was sampled from a woman aged 25 to 45 with Graves' hyperthyroidism that later progressed to Graves' ophthalmopathy. The J gene is TRBJ2-1, the V gene TRBV27; D remains ambiguous. The DNA for the CDR3 is TGTGCCAGCAGTTCCACTCGGGTCTCCGGGCGGGAGCAGTTCTTC. It is translated as CASSSTRVSGREQFF.